Only a few counts were recorded for the clone carrying this T cell receptor (beta chain). Its antigen is unidentified. The data derive from a study of T-cell memory formation after mild COVID-19. cDNA libraries for TCR alpha and TCR beta, carrying sample barcodes and UMIs, came from 5'RACE with constant-segment primers. TCRdb re-called the 5' RACE reads through MiXCR, storing one row per CDR3 protein. The top ten hold 20% to 25% of the sample, which has some 450,000 distinct CDR3 sequences, around 17% seen once. Findings and caveats of the study: CD4+ contracting clones were mainly CM and EM; CD8+ ones, EMRA.

The germline V and J ends were trimmed by 5 bases and 4 bases, with 15 bases remaining between them. The germline V gene has CDR1 SGHVS and CDR2 FQNEAQ. CDR3 length: 14 residues. The rearrangement joins TRBV7-8 to TRBJ2-7; weak D call: TRBD2 (6 bases). This clonotype was obtained from a young man who had mild COVID-19 (a few samples of this study predate the infection). Cell type and time point are not known. Sequencing was carried out using PBMCs or a T cell subset sorted from them (not recorded which). The CDR3 DNA sequence: TGTGCCAGCAGCCCCGGTTGGGGAGGTTACGAGCAGTACTTC. Translation: CASSPGWGGYEQYF.